The 3 T cell receptor beta chains below come from one sample, sequenced in a study of blood T cell repertoires in COVID-19. Repertoires were generated with immunoSEQ multiplex PCR, while TCRdb's copy carries only in-frame clones and drops some. The sample carries fewer than 400,000 clones, nearly 90% recorded once. Source material: PBMCs or T cells enriched from blood (not recorded which). The receptors come from a woman aged 25 to 39 who had recovered from COVID-19.

The V call is TRBV27, the J call TRBJ2-7, with 9 bases fitting TRBD2. Germline V gives CDR1 MNHEY, CDR2 SMNVEV (reference sequence). The V segment lost 4 bases and the J segment 8 bases; nucleotides outside the gene matches: 9. The CDR3 contains 14 residues. The CDR3, as DNA: TGTGCCAGCAGTTCGATAGCGGGAGAATATCAGCAGTACTTC. This gives the protein CASSSIAGEYQQYF.

The chain has TRBV10-3 and TRBJ2-7, with 7 positions matching TRBD2. The CDR3 length is 16 residues. Germline CDR1 and CDR2: ENHRY and SYGVKD. The trim removed 0 bases at V and 2 bases at J, leaving 7 bases unmatched. The CDR3 sequence: CAISESVLAIPYEQYF. In DNA form, the CDR3 reads TGTGCCATCAGTGAGTCGGTACTAGCGATTCCCTACGAGCAGTACTTC.

The J gene is TRBJ1-2, the V gene TRBV7-2; D ambiguous. The CDR3 contains 15 residues. V lost 0 bases and J 0 bases, leaving 8 bases between the germline ends. Germline assignment: CDR1 SGHTA and CDR2 FQGNSA. CDR3 protein: CASSLAAQTNYGYTF. CDR3 in DNA: TGTGCCAGCAGCTTAGCAGCGCAGACTAACTATGGCTACACCTTC.